This TCR beta chain was obtained from a study of PD-1 blockade in mismatch repair-deficient tumors. Study information: Patients had 12 mismatch repair-deficient cancer types, all previously treated and progressing.

The CDR3 covers 15 residues. The V segment lost 4 bases and the J segment 2 bases; nucleotides outside the gene matches: 7. Per germline, CDR1 SGHKS and CDR2 YYEKEE (reference sequence). This clone was seen a few times. Its target is not known. Generated by immunoSEQ multiplex PCR, the TCRdb table keeps only in-frame clones and is missing some. The table has about 49,000 clones, around 77% seen once. Study-wide points: Tumor-resident clones, often absent from pretreatment blood, expanded after pembrolizumab and then contracted.

Mismatch repair deficiency was confirmed in all patients, by PCR or immunohistochemistry. A few pembrolizumab responders had their TCRs sequenced. The source is an adult with mismatch repair-deficient cancer. The chain carries TRBV5-5 and TRBJ2-7; 9 nucleotides align to TRBD2. Here the sequenced sample was PBMCs, taken before pembrolizumab treatment. CDR3 sequence (DNA): TGTGCCAGCAGCGTGGGGCCTAGCGGGACCTACGAGCAGTACTTC. Its translation: CASSVGPSGTYEQYF.